This TCR beta chain is from a study of blood T cell repertoires in COVID-19. Turning to the study itself: Spain, Italy and the United States supplied samples that represented acute and convalescent COVID-19. Sample material is recorded as cDNA or gDNA derived from T cells, B-cell-depleted T cells, or PBMCs.

The CDR3 runs to 13 residues. Germline lookup yields CDR1 MRHNA and CDR2 SNTAGT. Trimming stripped 3 bases from V and 5 bases from J, with 10 bases between. In the original workflow: Amplification with reference gene primers provided the estimates of nucleated cell counts. Sequencing was performed with immunoSEQ multiplex PCR; in TCRdb, only in-frame clones are kept and a portion is missing. That table supplies the V and J calls and clone size; D and trimming were determined from the DNA. The repertoire has roughly 200,000 clones, roughly 90% of them found once; the top ten carry less than 7.5%. The sequence came from a woman aged 40 to 50 who had recovered from COVID-19. The V gene is TRBV6-4, the J gene TRBJ1-1, with D hard to call. Material: peripheral blood. The CDR3 DNA follows: TGTGCCAGCAGTGAAGGGAGAGGGACTGAAGCTTTCTTT. This translates into CASSEGRGTEAFF.